The present T cell receptor beta chain was sequenced within a study of control samples from healthy donors and cancer patients. V lost 5 bases, J lost 8 bases, and 6 bases lay in between. Germline V gene data show CDR1 as KGHDR and CDR2 as SFDVKD. CDR3 size: 11 residues. Method: immunoSEQ multiplex PCR; TCRdb's copy keeps in-frame clones and lacks some. The sample lists 40,000 to 60,000 clones, about nine tenths occurring once. This clone showed up just once. The sample was PBMCs. This clonotype originated in a man between 60 and 75 years old with head and neck cancer. The V and J genes are TRBV24-1 and TRBJ2-1; possibly TRBD1 for D (5 bases). CDR3 nucleotides: TGTGCCACCAGTGGGGGCGATGAGCAGTTCTTC. It encodes CATSGGDEQFF.